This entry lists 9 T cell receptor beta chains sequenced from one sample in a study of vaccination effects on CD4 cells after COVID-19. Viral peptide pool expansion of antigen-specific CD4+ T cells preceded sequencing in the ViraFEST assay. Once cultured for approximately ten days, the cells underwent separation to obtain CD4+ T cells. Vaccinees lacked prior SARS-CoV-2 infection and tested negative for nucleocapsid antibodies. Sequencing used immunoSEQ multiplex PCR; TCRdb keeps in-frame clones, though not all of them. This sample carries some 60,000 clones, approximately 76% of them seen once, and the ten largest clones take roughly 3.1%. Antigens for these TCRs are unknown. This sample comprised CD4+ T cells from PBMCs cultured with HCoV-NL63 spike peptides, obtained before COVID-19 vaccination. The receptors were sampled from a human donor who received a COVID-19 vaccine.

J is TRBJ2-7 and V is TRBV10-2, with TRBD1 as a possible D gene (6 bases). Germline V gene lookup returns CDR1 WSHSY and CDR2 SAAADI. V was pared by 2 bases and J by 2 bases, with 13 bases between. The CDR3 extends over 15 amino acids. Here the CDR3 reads CASSERQGHTYEQYV. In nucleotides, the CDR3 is TGCGCCAGCAGTGAGCGGCAGGGGCATACCTACGAGCAGTACGTC.

CDR3 bases: TGTGCCAGCAGCTTAATGGTGGTATCGAACACTGAAGCTTTCTTT. Translation: CASSLMVVSNTEAFF. This chain connects TRBV7-3 to TRBJ1-1; D call uncertain. The germline V and J ends were trimmed by 1 base and 1 base, with 10 bases remaining between them. Looked up from germline, CDR1 is SGHTA and CDR2 is FQGTGA. This CDR3 comprises 15 residues. Full variable domain (remainder filled in from reference TRBV7-3 and TRBJ1-1): GAGVSQTPSNKVTEKGKYVELRCDPISGHTALYWYRQSLGQGPEFLIYFQGTGAADDSGLPNDRFFAVRPEGSVSTLKIQRTERGDSAVYLCASSLMVVSNTEAFFGQGTRLTVV.

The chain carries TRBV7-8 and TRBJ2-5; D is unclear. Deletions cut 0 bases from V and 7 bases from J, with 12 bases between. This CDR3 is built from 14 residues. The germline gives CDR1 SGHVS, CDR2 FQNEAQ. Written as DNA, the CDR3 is TGTGCCAGCAGCTTAGCGTTCAATTTGGGGACCCAGTACTTC. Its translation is CASSLAFNLGTQYF.

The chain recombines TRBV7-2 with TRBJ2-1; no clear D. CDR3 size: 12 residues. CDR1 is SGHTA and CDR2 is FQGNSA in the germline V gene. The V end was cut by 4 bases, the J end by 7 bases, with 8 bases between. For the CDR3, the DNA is TGTGCCAGCAGCTCTCGATGGAATGAGCAGTTCTTC. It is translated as CASSSRWNEQFF.

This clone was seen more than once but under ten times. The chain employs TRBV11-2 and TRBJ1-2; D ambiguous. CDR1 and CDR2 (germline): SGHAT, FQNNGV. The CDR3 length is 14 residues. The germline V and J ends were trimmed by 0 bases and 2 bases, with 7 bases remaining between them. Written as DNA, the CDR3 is TGTGCCAGCAGCTTAGAGCGGGGAAACTATGGCTACACCTTC. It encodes CASSLERGNYGYTF.

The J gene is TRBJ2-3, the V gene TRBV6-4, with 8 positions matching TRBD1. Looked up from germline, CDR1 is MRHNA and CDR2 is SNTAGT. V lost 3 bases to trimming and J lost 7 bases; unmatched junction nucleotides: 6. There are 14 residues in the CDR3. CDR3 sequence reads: CASSEGQGSNTQYF. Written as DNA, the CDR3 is TGTGCCAGCAGTGAAGGACAGGGAAGCAATACGCAGTATTTT.

The CDR3 protein is CASSYSTGTEAFF. CDR3 sequence (DNA): TGTGCCAGCAGTTACTCGACGGGCACTGAAGCTTTCTTT. The chain joins TRBV6-5 to TRBJ1-1; unclear D gene. This CDR3 spans 13 amino acids. Germline CDR1 and CDR2: MNHEY and SVGAGI. Trimming cost V 0 bases and J 4 bases, with 6 bases left between them.

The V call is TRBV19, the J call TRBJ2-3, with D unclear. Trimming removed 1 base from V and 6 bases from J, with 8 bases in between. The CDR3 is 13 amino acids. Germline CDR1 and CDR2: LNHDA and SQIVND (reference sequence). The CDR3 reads CASSIALQDTQYF. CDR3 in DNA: TGTGCCAGTAGTATAGCCCTACAGGATACGCAGTATTTT. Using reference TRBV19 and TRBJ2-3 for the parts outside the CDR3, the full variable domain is DGGITQSPKYLFRKEGQNVTLSCEQNLNHDAMYWYRQDPGQGLRLIYYSQIVNDFQKGDIAEGYSVSREKKESFPLTVTSAQKNPTAFYLCASSIALQDTQYFGPGTRLTVL.

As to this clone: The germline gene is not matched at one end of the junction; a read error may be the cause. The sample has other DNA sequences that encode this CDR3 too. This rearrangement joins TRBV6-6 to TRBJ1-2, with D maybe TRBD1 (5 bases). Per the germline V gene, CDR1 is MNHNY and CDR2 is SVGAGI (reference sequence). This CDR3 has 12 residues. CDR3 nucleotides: TGTGCCAGCAGTTCCCTGGGACGGGGCTACACCTTT. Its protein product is CASSSLGRGYTF.